The T cell receptor beta chain under discussion was sequenced for a study of T cell responses to AZD1222 COVID-19 vaccine. Produced via immunoSEQ multiplex PCR; TCRdb's table is partial and in-frame only. The data hold 60,000 to 80,000 clones, with over 60% observed a single time. The germline CDR1 and CDR2 sequences are SGHTA and FQGNSA. Trimming took 6 bases from V and 2 from J; bases not matched to a gene: 5. This CDR3 contains 15 residues. Both about-4-week and about-12-week second-dose recipients were combined. V and J are TRBV7-2 and TRBJ1-2, with TRBD1 matching over 11 bases. This sample comprised peripheral blood, obtained 28 days after the second AZD1222 dose. This receptor was obtained from an adult who received the AZD1222 COVID-19 vaccine. CDR3 nucleotide sequence: TGTGCCAGCAGTCGGGGGACAGGGGGAAACTATGGCTACACCTTC. It specifies CASSRGTGGNYGYTF.